This is a list of T cell receptor beta chains from one sample in a study of blood T cell repertoires in COVID-19. Sequenced by immunoSEQ multiplex PCR; TCRdb stores in-frame clones only, minus some. The sample consists of 250,000 to 300,000 clones, roughly 85% of them appearing once. The material sequenced was PBMCs or T cells enriched from blood (not recorded which). These receptors came from a man aged 40-55 years who had been exposed to COVID-19. The CDR3 runs from the conserved cysteine through the conserved F or W. A D gene is named only where the DNA matches it firmly.

V gene: TRBV5-8; D gene: TRBD1; J gene: TRBJ1-4; CDR3 protein: CASSYSGTELFF
V gene: TRBV2; D gene: TRBD2; J gene: TRBJ2-2; CDR3 protein: CASSGSGMNTGELFF
V gene: TRBV15; D gene: NA; J gene: TRBJ1-3; CDR3 protein: CATSRDKGRGSGNTIYF
V gene: TRBV29-1; D gene: NA; J gene: TRBJ2-7; CDR3 protein: CSVGLYEQYF
V gene: TRBV10-1; D gene: NA; J gene: TRBJ2-5; CDR3 protein: CASSEGTPYQETQYF
V gene: TRBV5-1; D gene: NA; J gene: TRBJ2-7; CDR3 protein: CASSLGQVYEQYF
V gene: TRBV7-8; D gene: NA; J gene: TRBJ2-7; CDR3 protein: CASSPTSYEQYF
V gene: TRBV5-6; D gene: TRBD2; J gene: TRBJ2-1; CDR3 protein: CASSLSGRARNEQFF
V gene: TRBV30; D gene: TRBD1; J gene: TRBJ2-1; CDR3 protein: CAWSRDRVNNEQFF
V gene: TRBV5-8; D gene: NA; J gene: TRBJ2-4; CDR3 protein: CAGGKNIQYF
V gene: TRBV27; D gene: NA; J gene: TRBJ2-3; CDR3 protein: CASRFTPADTQYF
V gene: TRBV6-2/TRBV6-3; D gene: NA; J gene: TRBJ1-5; CDR3 protein: CASSYTGQPQHF